A selection of T cell receptor beta chains follows, all from one sample in a study of identical twins. Each CDR3 protein is one row after TCRdb ran MiXCR on the 5' RACE reads. Among about 790,000 distinct CDR3 sequences listed, roughly 20% were seen once. These records were also assigned to another study, of T cells expressing NK-cell markers.

The sequenced sample was PBMCs. These receptors all come from a woman aged 18-29 years in good health. The CDR3 runs from the conserved cysteine through the conserved F or W. D genes are given only for firm matches. Clone size is not always given. Where it is, it says once, few, many or a class for expanded clones.

d_gene	v_gene	abundance	j_gene	CDR3aa	CDR3nt
TRBD1	TRBV19	NA	TRBJ1-4	CASSPRDRNEKLFF	TGTGCCAGTAGCCCCCGGGACAGGAATGAAAAACTGTTTTTT
NA	TRBV6-5	few	TRBJ2-7	CASSYFSGDEQYF	TGTGCCAGCAGTTACTTTTCCGGGGATGAGCAGTACTTC
NA	TRBV12-5	few	TRBJ2-1	CASGIKTDEQFF	TGTGCTAGTGGTATAAAAACGGATGAGCAGTTCTTC
TRBD1	TRBV20-1	NA	TRBJ1-1	CSARYGGTVNTEAFF	TGCAGTGCTAGATATGGGGGGACAGTGAACACTGAAGCTTTCTTT
TRBD2	TRBV5-1	few	TRBJ2-2	CASSTSGNTGELFF	TGCGCCAGCAGCACTAGCGGGAATACCGGGGAGCTGTTTTTT
NA	TRBV7-3	NA	TRBJ2-3	CASSLTAATSGDTQYF	TGTGCCAGCAGCTTAACGGCGGCTACTAGTGGAGATACGCAGTATTTT
TRBD1	TRBV6-1	few	TRBJ2-7	CASSEEGQEVVGEQYF	TGTGCCAGCAGTGAAGAGGGACAGGAAGTAGTTGGCGAGCAGTACTTC
NA	TRBV12-3/TRBV12-4	few	TRBJ2-7	CASTLTVTMYEQYF	TGTGCCAGCACCCTGACAGTGACTATGTACGAGCAGTACTTC
NA	TRBV20-1	NA	TRBJ1-6	CSTLKDSDSPLHF	TGCAGCACCCTAAAGGATTCAGATTCACCCCTCCACTTT
NA	TRBV9	NA	TRBJ2-1	CASSAIARPPYNEQFF	TGTGCCAGCAGCGCGATAGCGCGCCCACCCTACAATGAGCAGTTCTTC
TRBD1	TRBV7-2	NA	TRBJ2-1	CASSPRTGDEQFF	TGTGCCAGCAGCCCGCGGACAGGCGATGAGCAGTTCTTC
TRBD2	TRBV29-1	few	TRBJ2-1	CSGRGTSGGDGNEQFF	TGCAGCGGGCGTGGGACTAGCGGGGGGGACGGCAATGAGCAGTTCTTC
TRBD2	TRBV7-2	few	TRBJ2-5	CASSPEGRLAVQETQYF	TGTGCCAGCAGCCCCGAAGGGAGACTAGCGGTCCAAGAGACCCAGTACTTC
TRBD2	TRBV20-1	few	TRBJ2-3	CSAMRISGVTDTQYF	TGCAGTGCTATGAGGATTAGCGGGGTCACAGATACGCAGTATTTT
NA	TRBV7-9	NA	TRBJ2-1	CASSLMMAGGNNEQFF	TGTGCCAGCAGCTTAATGATGGCAGGGGGGAACAATGAGCAGTTCTTC
NA	TRBV9	few	TRBJ2-1	CASSVVGGGAVEQFF	TGTGCCAGCAGCGTAGTAGGAGGGGGGGCCGTTGAGCAGTTCTTC
NA	TRBV7-9	NA	TRBJ2-7	CASSLVGNIYEQYF	TGTGCCAGCAGCTTAGTTGGGAACATTTACGAGCAGTACTTC
NA	TRBV12-5	few	TRBJ2-1	CASGAEGTYNEQFF	TGTGCTAGTGGTGCGGAGGGAACCTACAATGAGCAGTTCTTC
NA	TRBV12-3/TRBV12-4	many	TRBJ1-3	CASSFSTNTIYF	TGTGCCAGCAGTTTTTCTACAAACACCATATATTTT
TRBD2	TRBV7-9	NA	TRBJ2-5	CASRTSGYQETQYF	TGTGCCAGCCGGACTAGCGGTTATCAAGAGACCCAGTACTTC
TRBD1	TRBV6-1	NA	TRBJ1-1	CASSRGQGLTEAFF	TGTGCCAGCAGCCGTGGACAGGGGCTAACTGAAGCTTTCTTT
NA	TRBV20-1	NA	TRBJ1-2	CSVGSLYGYTF	TGCAGTGTAGGGTCTCTCTATGGCTACACCTTC
TRBD2	TRBV7-2	NA	TRBJ2-7	CASSLDALAGAYEQYF	TGTGCCAGCAGCTTAGATGCGCTAGCGGGAGCTTACGAGCAGTACTTC
NA	TRBV27	once	TRBJ2-7	CASGHRAYEQYF	TGTGCCAGCGGACACAGGGCCTACGAGCAGTACTTC
NA	TRBV14	few	TRBJ2-3	CASSQVRADTDTQYF	TGTGCCAGCAGCCAAGTAAGGGCCGACACAGATACGCAGTATTTT
NA	TRBV10-2	few	TRBJ2-7	CASSELRGIYEQYF	TGCGCCAGCAGTGAGTTAAGGGGCATCTACGAGCAGTACTTC
NA	TRBV6-1	NA	TRBJ2-5	CASSEAAETQYF	TGTGCCAGCAGTGAAGCAGCAGAGACCCAGTACTTC
TRBD1	TRBV15	few	TRBJ2-2	CATSRGTGFLGELFF	TGTGCCACCAGCCGCGGGACAGGATTTCTCGGGGAGCTGTTTTTT
TRBD1	TRBV5-1	few	TRBJ2-3	CASSFAGTGSDTQYF	TGCGCCAGCAGCTTCGCCGGGACAGGGTCAGATACGCAGTATTTT
TRBD2	TRBV15	NA	TRBJ2-1	CAVGTSAHNEQFF	TGTGCCGTCGGGACTAGCGCTCACAATGAGCAGTTCTTC
NA	TRBV20-1	few	TRBJ2-1	CSASSRGNEQFF	TGCAGTGCTAGCTCTAGGGGTAATGAGCAGTTCTTC